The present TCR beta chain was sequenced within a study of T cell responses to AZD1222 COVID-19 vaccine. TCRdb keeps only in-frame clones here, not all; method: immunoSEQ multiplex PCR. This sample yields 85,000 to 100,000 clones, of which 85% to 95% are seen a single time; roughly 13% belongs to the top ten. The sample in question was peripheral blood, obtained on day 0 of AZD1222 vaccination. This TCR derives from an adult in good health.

CDR3 residues: CASSFREGAAYEQYF. The CDR3 nucleotides read TGTGCCAGCAGCTTCCGGGAAGGAGCGGCCTACGAGCAGTACTTC. The chain recombines TRBV9 with TRBJ2-7; weak D call: TRBD2 (5 bases). Between the trimmed V and J ends, which lost 4 bases and 2 bases, there was a span of 16 bases. The germline V gene has CDR1 SGDLS and CDR2 YYNGEE. The CDR3 spans 15 residues.